The T cell receptor (beta chain) described here comes from a study of shared clonotypes between healthy human individuals. Looking at the study overall: Donors had three CD4 naive, three CD4 memory, two CD8 naive and one CD8 memory plate apiece. Findings and caveats of the study: The sole specimen, blood, was sampled, and tissue repertoires likely differ. Against clonotypes common to all four donors, non-shared ones had lower generation probabilities.

Naive CD8 cells were CD45RO-negative, positively selected for CCR7, excluding terminally differentiated effector memory CD45RA+ cells. Assay used: immunoSEQ multiplex PCR; TCRdb lists only in-frame clones, some missing. The profile shows around 2,100,000 clones, about 95% of them singletons. Germline V CDR1 and CDR2: SGHNT, YYREEE (reference sequence). The V and J ends lost 0 bases and 9 bases, in that order; junction bases with no gene match: 9. CDR3 length: 15 residues. Note on this clone: Its antigen remains unknown.

This chain joins TRBV5-4 and TRBJ2-1, with TRBD2 matching over 7 bases. This sequence originates from a young man in good health. The sequenced sample consisted of naive CD8+ T cells sorted from blood. The CDR3 spells CASSLGDYLVGEQFF. The CDR3, as DNA: TGTGCCAGCAGCTTGGGGGACTACCTGGTCGGTGAGCAGTTCTTC.